The next 12 T cell receptor beta chains were all read from a single sample in a study of cytomegalovirus exposure and HLA in healthy donors. The primer mix had 60 Vbeta and 13 Jbeta primers. The repertoire was sequenced with immunoSEQ multiplex PCR; TCRdb's copy has only in-frame clones and lacks some. Here the sample spans 100,000 to 150,000 clones, 17% being singletons. The sample was PBMCs. These receptors were taken from a female donor in good health and CMV-seropositive.

V gene TRBV4-3 combines with J gene TRBJ1-2; D remains ambiguous. V lost 0 bases and J 4 bases, leaving 9 bases between the germline ends. The CDR3 is 14 amino acids. Germline V CDR1 and CDR2: LGHNA, YSLEER. The CDR3 loop reads CASSQDRTGYGYTF. In nucleotides, the CDR3 is TGCGCCAGCAGCCAAGATCGTACCGGCTATGGCTACACCTTC.

This clone was counted a few times. The rearrangement links TRBV7-9 to TRBJ1-5; D not certain. The CDR3 consists of 16 residues. Trimming removed 0 bases at V and 5 bases at J, with 14 bases between. CDR1 and CDR2 from the germline V gene are SEHNR and FQNEAQ (reference sequence). The CDR3 DNA reads TGTGCCAGCAGCTTAGCGTACGAGAGGCTGCATCAGCCCCAGCATTTT. Translated, it gives CASSLAYERLHQPQHF.

The chain links TRBV27 to TRBJ2-5; D not resolved. The CDR3 loop spans 12 amino acids. Germline V gene data show CDR1 as MNHEY and CDR2 as SMNVEV (reference sequence). Trimming removed 3 bases at V and 3 bases at J, with 5 bases between. CDR3 amino acids: CASSFLEETQYF. CDR3 nucleotides: TGTGCCAGCAGTTTCCTAGAAGAGACCCAGTACTTC.

This clone was counted only a few times. The V call is TRBV5-1, the J call TRBJ2-5; weak D call: TRBD1 (5 bases). The germline V gene has CDR1 SGHRS and CDR2 YFSETQ. This CDR3 has 14 amino acids. The V and J ends lost 4 bases and 2 bases respectively, with 12 bases between them. The CDR3 DNA reads as TGCGCCAGCAGCCCAGGACACCTACAAGAGACCCAGTACTTC. Encoded protein: CASSPGHLQETQYF.

This clone has just a few counts. The chain couples TRBV7-9 to TRBJ2-7, with 8 bases that match TRBD2. Germline V gene data show CDR1 as SEHNR and CDR2 as FQNEAQ (reference sequence). V lost 5 bases, J lost 7 bases, and 16 bases stayed unmatched. The CDR3 sequence is 16 residues long. CDR3 nucleotide sequence: TGTGCCAGCAGCCCCCCCGGGAGCGGGGGATCCGGGGAGCAGTACTTC. This gives the protein CASSPPGSGGSGEQYF. The entire variable domain, with the rest obtained from reference TRBV7-9 and TRBJ2-7, is as follows: DTGVSQNPRHKITKRGQNVTFRCDPISEHNRLYWYRQTLGQGPEFLTYFQNEAQLEKSRLLSDRFSAERPKGSFSTLEIQRTEQGDSAMYLCASSPPGSGGSGEQYFGPGTRLTVT.

This clone was counted only a few times. The CDR3: CASSKSGYTEAFF. CDR3 in DNA: TGTGCCAGCAGTAAATCAGGGTACACTGAAGCTTTCTTT. The chain uses TRBV6-6 and TRBJ1-1; possible D gene TRBD1, 5 bases. V shed 5 bases and J shed 3 bases, with 10 bases lying between them. Per germline, CDR1 MNHNY and CDR2 SVGAGI (reference sequence). The CDR3 is made up of 13 amino acids.

This clone occurred a few times. The chain has TRBV27 and TRBJ2-5; 14 bases line up with TRBD2. Germline V gene sequence: CDR1 MNHEY, CDR2 SMNVEV (reference sequence). With V trimmed by 5 bases and J by 5 bases, 4 bases remained unmatched. This CDR3 is 15 amino acids long. CDR3 nucleotides: TGTGCCAGCAGTGATGGGACTAGCGGGAGCGAGACCCAGTACTTC. Translating gives CASSDGTSGSETQYF.

The chain recombines TRBV4-2 with TRBJ2-3; 9 bases fit TRBD2. CDR3 size: 16 residues. V was pared by 3 bases and J by 4 bases, with 8 bases of the junction left unmatched. From germline, CDR1 is LGHNA and CDR2 YNFKEQ. CDR3 region: CASSQGLAGRSDTQYF. CDR3 in DNA: TGTGCCAGCAGCCAGGGGCTAGCGGGAAGGTCAGATACGCAGTATTTT.

This clone came up a few times. The J gene is TRBJ1-4, the V gene TRBV4-3; a weak D match, TRBD1 (5 bases). The CDR3 runs to 20 residues. In germline, CDR1 is LGHNA, CDR2 YSLEER. V was trimmed by 1 base and J by 5 bases, leaving 26 bases between them. CDR3 sequence reads: CASSQAIYGGGVSRNEKLFF. In DNA form, the CDR3 reads TGCGCCAGCAGCCAAGCCATTTATGGCGGGGGGGTTTCGCGAAATGAAAAACTGTTTTTT.

The chain uses TRBV4-3 and TRBJ1-1, with D perhaps TRBD1 (5 bases). The CDR3 has 14 amino acids. V lost 5 bases to trimming and J lost 4 bases, with 14 bases between them. Per germline, CDR1 LGHNA and CDR2 YSLEER. The CDR3 here is CASSSLGGGTEAFF. CDR3 nucleotide sequence: TGCGCCAGCAGCTCCTTGGGGGGGGGCACTGAAGCTTTCTTT.

J is TRBJ1-1 and V is TRBV5-1; D is undetermined. The CDR3 has 13 amino acids. Germline loops: CDR1 SGHRS, CDR2 YFSETQ. The V gene lost 5 bases and the J gene lost 0 bases, with 8 bases spanning the gap. CDR3 nucleotide sequence: TGCGCCAGCAGGACGGGAATGAACACTGAAGCTTTCTTT. It specifies CASRTGMNTEAFF.

Of note for this clone: Other DNA sequences in the sample encode the same CDR3. This rearrangement joins TRBV28 to TRBJ1-2; D uncertain. The CDR3 consists of 12 residues. The V end was cut by 3 bases, the J end by 4 bases, with 6 bases between. Germline-derived CDR1 and CDR2 are MDHEN and SYDVKM. The CDR3 DNA follows: TGTGCCAGCAGTTTTGGTAGCTATGGCTACACCTTC. Translated: CASSFGSYGYTF.